This T cell receptor (beta chain) comes out of a study of T cell repertoires and leukemia-associated antigens. TCRdb recomputed calls from the 5' RACE reads with MiXCR, one row per CDR3 protein. The sample records around 12,000 distinct CDR3 sequences, 40% to 45% being singletons. The length of the CDR3 is 15 residues. Trimming removed 4 bases from V and 0 bases from J, with 10 bases in between. CDR1 is MDHEN, CDR2 SYDVKM, per germline. On this clonotype itself: Its specificity is unknown.

Material: CD3+ T cells sorted from blood and cultured. The TCR sequence derives from a female donor in good health. The chain joins TRBV28 to TRBJ2-1; unclear D gene. CDR3 in DNA: TGTGCCAGCAGTTCGGGCGATGGCTCCTACAATGAGCAGTTCTTC. This encodes CASSSGDGSYNEQFF.